The rows below give T cell receptor beta chains drawn from one sample of a study of neurological immune-mediated disorders. TCRdb called the 5' RACE reads again in MiXCR, with one record for every CDR3 protein. Of 80,000 or so distinct CDR3 sequences in the sample, about 9.5% are singletons; the top ten hold about 1.7%. Material for sequencing was PBMCs. These receptors came from a man in his forties or fifties in good health. Each CDR3 is given with its conserved first and last residue. D genes are given only for firm matches. Only part of the rows carry a size: once, few, many, or a class if the clone is expanded.

D gene: TRBD1
J gene: TRBJ2-7
clone size: many
V gene: TRBV5-1
CDR3 DNA: TGCGCCAGCAGCTTGGCCGGGGACAGGGCCTACGAGCAGTACTTC
CDR3 protein: CASSLAGDRAYEQYF

D gene: -
J gene: TRBJ2-3
clone size: many
V gene: TRBV28
CDR3 DNA: TGTGCCAGCACCACGGGTGAGGGCACAGATACGCAGTATTTT
CDR3 protein: CASTTGEGTDTQYF

D gene: TRBD1
J gene: TRBJ1-1
clone size: many
V gene: TRBV5-1
CDR3 DNA: TGCGCCAGCAGCTTTCAGGGGGGCGGCACTGAAGCTTTCTTT
CDR3 protein: CASSFQGGGTEAFF

D gene: -
J gene: TRBJ1-1
clone size: many
V gene: TRBV11-2
CDR3 DNA: TGTGCCAGCAGCTATAACGGGGCAGATGAAGCTTTCTTT
CDR3 protein: CASSYNGADEAFF

D gene: -
J gene: TRBJ1-2
clone size: many
V gene: TRBV5-1
CDR3 DNA: TGCGCCAGCAGCCCCAATGACAATCCCCGCGGCTACACCTTC
CDR3 protein: CASSPNDNPRGYTF

D gene: -
J gene: TRBJ2-7
clone size: many
V gene: TRBV2
CDR3 DNA: TGTGCCAGCAGTGAAATTGGGGAACCTAGCTCCTACGAGCAGTACTTC
CDR3 protein: CASSEIGEPSSYEQYF

D gene: TRBD1
J gene: TRBJ2-1
clone size: many
V gene: TRBV11-2
CDR3 DNA: TGTGCCAGCAGCTTAGCGAACAGGGGGCAAGGAGAGCAGTTCTTC
CDR3 protein: CASSLANRGQGEQFF

D gene: -
J gene: TRBJ1-1
clone size: many
V gene: TRBV6-5
CDR3 DNA: TGTGCCAGCTTAGGGACAAGGGGCACTGAAGCTTTCTTT
CDR3 protein: CASLGTRGTEAFF

D gene: TRBD1
J gene: TRBJ2-3
clone size: many
V gene: TRBV10-3
CDR3 DNA: TGTGCCATCAGTTGGGGCCAGGGGGTCGTTACAGATACGCGGTATTTT
CDR3 protein: CAISWGQGVVTDTRYF

D gene: TRBD2
J gene: TRBJ2-4
clone size: many
V gene: TRBV4-3
CDR3 DNA: TGCGCCAGCAGCCAGGGACTAGGGGTAAACATTCAGTACTTC
CDR3 protein: CASSQGLGVNIQYF

D gene: -
J gene: TRBJ1-1
clone size: many
V gene: TRBV12-3/TRBV12-4
CDR3 DNA: TGTGCCAGCAGTTTACGGGCGGGAGCTGAAGCTTTCTTT
CDR3 protein: CASSLRAGAEAFF

D gene: -
J gene: TRBJ1-5
clone size: many
V gene: TRBV20-1
CDR3 DNA: TGCAGTGCTAGTCATGGGGCGGGTCAGCCCCAGCATTTT
CDR3 protein: CSASHGAGQPQHF

D gene: -
J gene: TRBJ2-4
clone size: many
V gene: TRBV28
CDR3 DNA: TGTGCCAGCAGTCCCCCTCAGGGGGGAAACATTCAGTACTTC
CDR3 protein: CASSPPQGGNIQYF

D gene: -
J gene: TRBJ2-3
clone size: many
V gene: TRBV5-1
CDR3 DNA: TGCGCCAGCAGCTTGGTGACTAGGGGCCCGGCAGATACGCAGTATTTT
CDR3 protein: CASSLVTRGPADTQYF

D gene: -
J gene: TRBJ1-1
clone size: many
V gene: TRBV3-1
CDR3 DNA: TGTGCCAGCAGCCAAGATCGCAGGGACACTGAAGCTTTCTTT
CDR3 protein: CASSQDRRDTEAFF

D gene: -
J gene: TRBJ1-2
clone size: many
V gene: TRBV7-9
CDR3 DNA: TGTGCCAGCAGCTTAGAGGCTCTATATGGCTACACCTTC
CDR3 protein: CASSLEALYGYTF

D gene: TRBD1
J gene: TRBJ1-2
clone size: -
V gene: TRBV7-9
CDR3 DNA: TGTGCCAGCAGCCCAAAGGACCGGGACAGGTCTGTATATGGCTACACCTTC
CDR3 protein: CASSPKDRDRSVYGYTF

D gene: -
J gene: TRBJ2-3
clone size: many
V gene: TRBV3-1
CDR3 DNA: TGTGCCAGCAGCCAAGACCCTTCGGTATCCCCCACAGATACGCAGTATTTT
CDR3 protein: CASSQDPSVSPTDTQYF

D gene: TRBD1
J gene: TRBJ1-2
clone size: many
V gene: TRBV30
CDR3 DNA: TGTGCCTGGAGCCCCAGGACAGGTTCGGGCTACACCTTC
CDR3 protein: CAWSPRTGSGYTF

D gene: -
J gene: TRBJ2-7
clone size: many
V gene: TRBV5-1
CDR3 DNA: TGCGCCAGCAGCCCCCGGGACCCGTACGAGCAGTACTTC
CDR3 protein: CASSPRDPYEQYF

D gene: -
J gene: TRBJ2-1
clone size: many
V gene: TRBV20-1
CDR3 DNA: TGCAGTGCTAGAGATGTGCTGTATATTGAGCAGTTCTTC
CDR3 protein: CSARDVLYIEQFF

D gene: TRBD1
J gene: TRBJ1-5
clone size: few
V gene: TRBV10-3
CDR3 DNA: TGTGCCATCAGCTCAGGGGGAAATCAGCCCCAGCATTTT
CDR3 protein: CAISSGGNQPQHF

D gene: -
J gene: TRBJ1-3
clone size: many
V gene: TRBV27
CDR3 DNA: TGTGCCAGCAGTTTATACAGGAGCTCTGGAAACACCATATATTTT
CDR3 protein: CASSLYRSSGNTIYF

D gene: -
J gene: TRBJ2-3
clone size: many
V gene: TRBV5-1
CDR3 DNA: TGCGCCAGCAGCCCGGGGGACAGAAGCACAGATACGCAGTATTTT
CDR3 protein: CASSPGDRSTDTQYF

D gene: -
J gene: TRBJ2-1
clone size: many
V gene: TRBV3-1
CDR3 DNA: TGTGCCAGCAGCCAAGTGAGTCATGAGCAGTTCTTC
CDR3 protein: CASSQVSHEQFF

D gene: TRBD2
J gene: TRBJ2-1
clone size: many
V gene: TRBV4-1
CDR3 DNA: TGCGCCAGCAGCCAGCCCGCTACTAGCGGGAGGGCGTATGAGCAGTTCTTC
CDR3 protein: CASSQPATSGRAYEQFF

D gene: -
J gene: TRBJ2-1
clone size: -
V gene: TRBV4-2
CDR3 DNA: TGTGCCAGCAGCCAAGATAGGACTTTAGAAGAGCAGTTCTTC
CDR3 protein: CASSQDRTLEEQFF

D gene: TRBD2
J gene: TRBJ2-3
clone size: few
V gene: TRBV2
CDR3 DNA: TGTGCCAGCAGTCCTGGGACTAGCGGGGGGGCCCGTGCAGATACGCAGTATTTT
CDR3 protein: CASSPGTSGGARADTQYF

D gene: -
J gene: TRBJ2-2
clone size: many
V gene: TRBV20-1
CDR3 DNA: TGCAGTGCCCCCCGGACAGCCACCGGGGAGCTGTTTTTT
CDR3 protein: CSAPRTATGELFF

D gene: -
J gene: TRBJ1-2
clone size: many
V gene: TRBV20-1
CDR3 DNA: TGCAGTGCTAGAGATCGGTCGCGCTTCGGTTATGGCTACACCTTC
CDR3 protein: CSARDRSRFGYGYTF

D gene: -
J gene: TRBJ2-5
clone size: many
V gene: TRBV5-5
CDR3 DNA: TGTGCCAGCAGCCGGGACATCCAAGAGACCCAGTACTTC
CDR3 protein: CASSRDIQETQYF

D gene: -
J gene: TRBJ2-7
clone size: many
V gene: TRBV7-8
CDR3 DNA: TGTGCCAGCAGCTCCCAACAGGGCCCAACACCCTACGAGCAGTACTTC
CDR3 protein: CASSSQQGPTPYEQYF

D gene: TRBD2
J gene: TRBJ2-7
clone size: many
V gene: TRBV24-1
CDR3 DNA: TGTGCCACCAGTGATTTGGAGCGGGAGTATTACGAGCAGTACTTC
CDR3 protein: CATSDLEREYYEQYF

D gene: -
J gene: TRBJ1-5
clone size: many
V gene: TRBV5-1
CDR3 DNA: TGCGCCAGCAGCTTGAGGGGGGGAGGCAATCAGCCCCAGCATTTT
CDR3 protein: CASSLRGGGNQPQHF

D gene: -
J gene: TRBJ2-1
clone size: many
V gene: TRBV5-1
CDR3 DNA: TGCGCCAGCAGCCCGGCAGGGGGGGGGTACAATGAGCAGTTCTTC
CDR3 protein: CASSPAGGGYNEQFF

D gene: -
J gene: TRBJ2-1
clone size: many
V gene: TRBV5-1
CDR3 DNA: TGCGCCAGCAGCTTCGGGGCGAGCTCCTACAATGAGCAGTTCTTC
CDR3 protein: CASSFGASSYNEQFF